Listed below are T cell receptor beta chains from one sample, sequenced in a study of blood T cells in healthy people across ages. Each CDR3 protein is one row after TCRdb ran MiXCR on the 5' RACE reads. The table includes about 670,000 distinct CDR3 sequences, about 43% detected once. The sample comprised blood. The receptors were sampled from a man aged 80 or over in good health. The CDR3 runs from the conserved cysteine through the conserved F or W. The D gene is left open where the match is weak. Some rows mark clone size as missing; the rest say once, few, many or name a class of expanded clone.

v_gene	d_gene	j_gene	abundance	CDR3aa	CDR3nt
TRBV6-2/TRBV6-3	TRBD1	TRBJ2-5	few	CASRRGPETQYF	TGTGCCAGCAGAAGGGGGCCGGAGACCCAGTACTTC
TRBV7-3	.	TRBJ1-6	.	CASSPRSGSPLHF	TGTGCTAGCAGCCCCAGGAGTGGGTCACCCCTCCACTTT
TRBV11-2	.	TRBJ2-6	.	CASSPSALSGANVLTF	TGTGCCAGCAGCCCCTCAGCCCTCTCTGGGGCCAACGTCCTGACTTTC
TRBV18	TRBD1	TRBJ1-2	.	CASSRDRANKNYGYTF	TGTGCCAGCTCACGGGACAGGGCCAACAAAAACTATGGCTACACCTTC
TRBV9	.	TRBJ2-2	.	CASSVATEVGELFF	TGTGCCAGCAGCGTAGCTACGGAGGTCGGGGAGCTGTTTTTT
TRBV7-9	.	TRBJ2-1	.	CASSLLLQQFF	TGTGCCAGCAGCTTATTACTTCAGCAGTTCTTC
TRBV7-7	.	TRBJ2-6	.	CASSPLGQTSGANVLTF	TGTGCCAGCAGCCCTCTGGGACAAACCTCTGGGGCCAACGTCCTGACTTTC
TRBV15	.	TRBJ2-3	.	CATSRGGGSADTQYF	TGTGCCACCAGCAGAGGTGGGGGGAGCGCAGATACGCAGTATTTT
TRBV6-2/TRBV6-3	TRBD1	TRBJ1-5	.	CASSVLDRVQPQHF	TGTGCCAGCAGTGTTCTCGACAGGGTTCAGCCCCAGCATTTT
TRBV6-2/TRBV6-3	TRBD2	TRBJ2-3	many	CASSRRGLAGIADTQYF	TGTGCCAGCAGTCGCCGTGGACTAGCGGGAATCGCAGATACGCAGTATTTT
TRBV12-3/TRBV12-4	.	TRBJ2-1	few	CASSLRMGTAQGEQFF	TGTGCCAGCAGCCTTCGGATGGGGACGGCTCAGGGAGAGCAGTTCTTC
TRBV6-5	TRBD1	TRBJ2-7	.	CASRGTGQANYEQYF	TGTGCCAGCAGGGGGACGGGACAGGCAAACTACGAGCAGTACTTC
TRBV11-3	TRBD2	TRBJ2-1	.	CASSSPMGTSGGNEQFF	TGTGCCAGCAGCTCACCCATGGGGACTAGCGGGGGCAATGAGCAGTTCTTC
TRBV9	.	TRBJ1-5	.	CASSVGPNYNQPQHF	TGTGCCAGCAGCGTAGGGCCGAACTACAATCAGCCCCAGCATTTT
TRBV7-9	.	TRBJ2-3	.	CASSAARTVDTQYF	TGTGCCAGCAGCGCGGCCCGAACCGTGGATACGCAGTATTTT
TRBV5-1	.	TRBJ2-6	.	CASSYTTTGANVLTF	TGCGCCAGCAGCTACACAACTACTGGGGCCAACGTCCTGACTTTC
TRBV27	.	TRBJ1-6	.	CASTRGYNSPLHF	TGTGCCAGCACCCGAGGATATAATTCACCCCTCCACTTT
TRBV7-9	TRBD1	TRBJ2-7	.	CASSVPGQGAPQYF	TGTGCCAGCAGCGTTCCGGGACAGGGGGCGCCGCAGTACTTC
TRBV29-1	.	TRBJ2-4	few	CSVEGGNIQYF	TGCAGCGTTGAAGGTGGGAACATTCAGTACTTC
TRBV20-1	TRBD1	TRBJ1-5	.	CSARTTGGQPQHF	TGCAGTGCTAGAACAACAGGGGGTCAGCCCCAGCATTTT
TRBV28	.	TRBJ2-1	few	CASSLMQDGKQFF	TGTGCCAGCAGTCTTATGCAGGACGGCAAGCAGTTCTTC
TRBV7-9	TRBD2	TRBJ2-1	.	CASSTGGTSGVYNEQFF	TGTGCCAGCAGCACTGGCGGGACTAGCGGGGTATACAATGAGCAGTTCTTC
TRBV14	.	TRBJ1-6	.	CASSQGTTYNSPLHF	TGTGCCAGCAGCCAAGGGACCACCTATAATTCACCCCTCCACTTT
TRBV4-1	TRBD1	TRBJ1-5	.	CASSETGGGLNQPQHF	TGCGCCAGCAGCGAAACAGGGGGCGGTCTTAATCAGCCCCAGCATTTT
TRBV28	TRBD1	TRBJ2-3	.	CAGRAGTGGSTDTQYF	TGTGCCGGCAGGGCCGGGACAGGGGGCTCCACAGATACGCAGTATTTT
TRBV6-1	.	TRBJ2-5	.	CASREDSPRETQYF	TGTGCCAGCAGAGAGGACAGCCCGAGGGAGACCCAGTACTTC
TRBV2	.	TRBJ1-1	.	CASRNGQYMNTEAFF	TGTGCCAGCAGGAACGGACAGTACATGAACACTGAAGCTTTCTTT
TRBV20-1	.	TRBJ1-6	.	CSAPKGSYAPLHF	TGCAGTGCCCCGAAGGGGTCTTATGCACCCCTCCACTTT
TRBV7-2	TRBD1	TRBJ2-2	.	CASSLRRRQGYTGELFF	TGTGCCAGCAGCTTAAGGAGGCGACAGGGCTACACCGGGGAGCTGTTTTTT
TRBV12-3/TRBV12-4	.	TRBJ2-4	.	CASSLEALAKNIQYF	TGTGCCAGCAGTTTAGAAGCATTAGCCAAAAACATTCAGTACTTC
TRBV6-2/TRBV6-3	.	TRBJ2-1	.	CASTPDRGQRVSNEQFF	TGTGCCAGCACCCCAGACCGGGGCCAAAGGGTATCCAATGAGCAGTTCTTC
TRBV20-1	.	TRBJ2-1	few	CSARIGGPISYNEQFF	TGCAGTGCTAGAATCGGGGGGCCTATCTCCTACAATGAGCAGTTCTTC
TRBV24-1	.	TRBJ2-5	.	CATSDFVTGGETQYF	TGTGCCACCAGTGATTTTGTGACAGGTGGAGAGACCCAGTACTTC
TRBV11-3	.	TRBJ2-5	.	CASSIGVQETQYF	TGTGCCAGCAGCATCGGGGTTCAAGAGACCCAGTACTTC
TRBV4-2	.	TRBJ2-1	few	CASSQAERGTYNEQFF	TGTGCCAGCAGCCAAGCTGAACGGGGCACCTACAATGAGCAGTTCTTC
TRBV10-3	TRBD1	TRBJ2-1	few	CAISDPGQIADNEQFF	TGTGCCATCAGTGATCCGGGACAGATAGCTGACAATGAGCAGTTCTTC
TRBV6-5	.	TRBJ1-2	.	CASSPASPRYGYTF	TGTGCCAGCAGCCCAGCCAGCCCCAGGTATGGCTACACCTTC
TRBV15	TRBD1	TRBJ2-5	.	CATSNSTGMGKETQYF	TGTGCCACCAGCAACTCGACAGGGATGGGTAAAGAGACCCAGTACTTC
TRBV4-2	.	TRBJ2-1	few	CASKGGGGDNEQFF	TGTGCCAGCAAAGGAGGGGGGGGTGACAATGAGCAGTTCTTC
TRBV2	TRBD1	TRBJ2-2	many	CASSGTGGLRTGELFF	TGTGCCAGCAGTGGGACAGGGGGGCTTAGGACCGGGGAGCTGTTTTTT
TRBV13	TRBD2	TRBJ2-7	few	CASSLPTSGGAGREQYF	TGTGCCAGCAGCTTACCGACTAGCGGGGGGGCAGGTCGCGAGCAGTACTTC
TRBV2	TRBD1	TRBJ1-1	.	CASSLSGTGGRNTEAFF	TGTGCCAGCAGTTTAAGCGGGACAGGGGGCCGGAACACTGAAGCTTTCTTT
TRBV2	.	TRBJ2-1	.	CASSERGVLEAGRNNEQFF	TGTGCCAGCAGTGAAAGGGGAGTGTTAGAGGCAGGCCGCAACAATGAGCAGTTCTTC
TRBV20-1	.	TRBJ1-1	.	CSASGGNTEAFF	TGCAGTGCTTCGGGCGGGAACACTGAAGCTTTCTTT
TRBV12-3/TRBV12-4	TRBD1	TRBJ2-5	.	CASSSHGQGGGQYF	TGTGCCAGCAGTTCTCACGGACAGGGGGGTGGGCAGTACTTC
TRBV7-9	.	TRBJ1-1	.	CASSLSRVNTEAFF	TGTGCCAGCAGCTTATCACGGGTTAACACTGAAGCTTTCTTT
TRBV2	.	TRBJ2-2	.	CASMRESHTGELFF	TGTGCCAGCATGAGGGAGAGTCACACCGGGGAGCTGTTTTTT
TRBV7-2	.	TRBJ2-1	.	CASSFTQSSYNEQFF	TGTGCCAGCAGCTTTACACAGAGCTCCTACAATGAGCAGTTCTTC
TRBV28	.	TRBJ2-4	.	CASSLFPRGSKNIQYF	TGTGCCAGCAGTTTATTCCCACGAGGGAGCAAAAACATTCAGTACTTC
TRBV29-1	.	TRBJ2-3	few	CSVNRDRGTDTQYF	TGCAGCGTCAACAGGGATAGGGGCACAGATACGCAGTATTTT
TRBV10-2	.	TRBJ2-3	few	CASSPIKATDTQYF	TGCGCCAGCAGTCCGATAAAAGCCACAGATACGCAGTATTTT
TRBV5-1	TRBD2	TRBJ2-3	few	CASSRSGGSGDTQYF	TGCGCCAGCAGCAGGAGCGGGGGGAGCGGAGATACGCAGTATTTT